This T cell receptor beta chain was identified during a study of blood T cell repertoires in COVID-19. Study details: COVID-19 samples, acute and convalescent, were from the United States, Italy and Spain. In each case, the material was cDNA or gDNA derived from T cells, B-cell-depleted T cells, or PBMCs.

The CDR3 is 13 residues long. After removal of 6 bases from V and 12 bases from J, the junction contained 11 bases not matched to a gene. CDR1 is LNHDA and CDR2 is SQIVND in the germline V gene (reference sequence). Sequencing was performed with immunoSEQ multiplex PCR; in TCRdb, only in-frame clones are kept and a portion is missing. The sample has 130,000 to 150,000 clones, approximately 90% seen once; the top ten hold under 9%. This chain connects TRBV19 to TRBJ2-1, with TRBD2 identical over 7 bases. The sample was peripheral blood. This TCR was sampled from a woman aged 50 to 65 with active or convalescent COVID-19. CDR3 amino acids: CASSRIAKRGQFF. The CDR3 DNA follows: TGTGCCAGTAGCCGTATAGCGAAGCGGGGGCAGTTCTTC. Full variable domain (outside the CDR3, taken from reference TRBV19 and TRBJ2-1): DGGITQSPKYLFRKEGQNVTLSCEQNLNHDAMYWYRQDPGQGLRLIYYSQIVNDFQKGDIAEGYSVSREKKESFPLTVTSAQKNPTAFYLCASSRIAKRGQFFGPGTRLTVL.